The sequence of this TCR beta chain was determined in a study of cytotoxic CD8 clonotypes in ibrutinib-treated CLL. Study-wide context: Treatment had run for a median about twelve months, range 6 to 36, when response samples were taken.

CDR1 and CDR2 (germline): MDHEN, SYDVKM. The CDR3 is 15 residues long. V lost 2 bases, J lost 2 bases, and 11 bases lay in between. Assay: immunoSEQ multiplex PCR; the TCRdb copy retains only in-frame clones and omits some. The sample has roughly 220,000 clones; about three quarters are singletons. Sequencing used PBMCs, obtained after 12 months of ibrutinib treatment. The clonotype originates from a human donor with chronic lymphocytic leukemia. The V and J genes are TRBV28 and TRBJ2-3; D unresolved. The CDR3 spells CASSLAPFNTDTQYF. The CDR3, as DNA: TGTGCCAGCAGTTTAGCCCCTTTTAACACAGATACGCAGTATTTT.